This is a list of T cell receptor beta chains from one sample in a study of T-cell memory formation after mild COVID-19. TCRdb recomputed calls from the 5' RACE reads with MiXCR, one row per CDR3 protein. The top ten hold around 8.1% of the sample, which has 550,000 to 600,000 distinct CDR3 sequences, roughly a sixth seen once. Sequences were obtained from PBMCs or a T cell subset sorted from them (not recorded which). The receptors originated from an adult woman who had mild COVID-19 (a few samples of this study predate the infection). Cell type and time point are not known. CDR3s include the opening cysteine and the closing phenylalanine or tryptophan. Fields, in order: CDR3 protein, CDR3 DNA, V gene, J gene, clone size, D gene. D genes are given only for firm matches. Some rows have no size entry. The others give once, few or many, or a class for an expanded clone.

CDR3 protein: CASSLSPGSPDTQYF
CDR3 DNA: TGTGCCAGCAGCTTGTCACCAGGGAGTCCAGATACGCAGTATTTT
V gene: TRBV5-4
J gene: TRBJ2-3
clone size: many
D gene: .

CDR3 protein: CATSEAREPQETQYF
CDR3 DNA: TGTGCCACCAGTGAAGCCAGGGAACCCCAAGAGACCCAGTACTTC
V gene: TRBV24-1
J gene: TRBJ2-5
clone size: few
D gene: .

CDR3 protein: CASSLTGSDGYTF
CDR3 DNA: TGTGCCAGCAGTCTCACAGGGAGCGATGGCTACACCTTC
V gene: TRBV3-1
J gene: TRBJ1-2
clone size: few
D gene: .

CDR3 protein: CASSFFRGGGEATQYF
CDR3 DNA: TGTGCCAGCAGTTTCTTTAGGGGAGGAGGGGAGGCGACCCAGTACTTC
V gene: TRBV12-3/TRBV12-4
J gene: TRBJ2-5
clone size: few
D gene: .

CDR3 protein: CASSLAMGAGNTIYF
CDR3 DNA: TGCGCCAGCAGCTTGGCCATGGGGGCTGGAAACACCATATATTTT
V gene: TRBV5-1
J gene: TRBJ1-3
clone size: many
D gene: .

CDR3 protein: CATSREGSFPEAQYF
CDR3 DNA: TGTGCCACCAGCAGAGAGGGCTCCTTCCCGGAGGCCCAGTACTTC
V gene: TRBV15
J gene: TRBJ2-5
clone size: .
D gene: .

CDR3 protein: CASSPGSSYEQYF
CDR3 DNA: TGCGCCAGCTCTCCGGGGAGCTCCTACGAGCAGTACTTC
V gene: TRBV18
J gene: TRBJ2-7
clone size: many
D gene: .

CDR3 protein: CASSLMATPDEQYF
CDR3 DNA: TGCGCCAGCAGCTTGATGGCCACTCCGGACGAGCAGTACTTC
V gene: TRBV5-1
J gene: TRBJ2-7
clone size: few
D gene: .

CDR3 protein: CAWSGDRNQPQHF
CDR3 DNA: TGTGCCTGGAGTGGGGACAGAAATCAGCCCCAGCATTTT
V gene: TRBV30
J gene: TRBJ1-5
clone size: few
D gene: TRBD1

CDR3 protein: CSVVAGWDTQYF
CDR3 DNA: TGCAGCGTTGTAGCAGGGTGGGATACGCAGTATTTT
V gene: TRBV29-1
J gene: TRBJ2-3
clone size: .
D gene: .

CDR3 protein: CASRGQTFMNTEAFF
CDR3 DNA: TGTGCCAGCAGGGGACAGACATTCATGAACACTGAAGCTTTCTTT
V gene: TRBV2
J gene: TRBJ1-1
clone size: .
D gene: TRBD1

CDR3 protein: CAWKAGQTNTEAFF
CDR3 DNA: TGTGCCTGGAAGGCCGGTCAGACGAACACTGAAGCTTTCTTT
V gene: TRBV30
J gene: TRBJ1-1
clone size: few
D gene: .

CDR3 protein: CASSFPGTRSSYEQYF
CDR3 DNA: TGCGCCAGCAGCTTTCCCGGGACTCGTAGCTCCTACGAGCAGTACTTC
V gene: TRBV5-1
J gene: TRBJ2-7
clone size: .
D gene: .

CDR3 protein: CSVQGEPKEIYEQYF
CDR3 DNA: TGCAGCGTACAAGGGGAGCCCAAGGAAATCTACGAGCAGTACTTC
V gene: TRBV29-1
J gene: TRBJ2-7
clone size: many
D gene: .

CDR3 protein: CASTVRDREYEQYF
CDR3 DNA: TGTGCCAGCACCGTCCGGGACAGGGAATACGAGCAGTACTTC
V gene: TRBV7-9
J gene: TRBJ2-7
clone size: few
D gene: TRBD1